Listed below are T cell receptor beta chains from one sample, sequenced in a study of T cell repertoires in ileal Crohn's disease. Sequencing was performed with immunoSEQ multiplex PCR; in TCRdb, only in-frame clones are kept and a portion is missing. The sample has over 5,000 clones, roughly four fifths seen once. Sequenced: ileal tissue. These receptors were obtained from an adult with Crohn's disease. Both conserved end residues are part of each CDR3. The D gene is left open where the match is weak. The size field is filled for only some rows; it gives once, few, many or a size class.

TRBJ2-7	TRBV29-1	-	-	CSVVVGSGLKQYF	TGCAGCGTTGTCGTCGGGAGCGGTTTAAAGCAGTACTTC
TRBJ2-7	TRBV6-1	once	-	CASSEAEAGEWGEQYF	TGTGCCAGCAGTGAAGCGGAAGCAGGGGAATGGGGGGAGCAGTACTTC
TRBJ2-7	TRBV2	once	TRBD1	CASSLAQGQGTYEQYF	TGTGCCAGCAGCCTAGCACAGGGACAGGGTACCTACGAGCAGTACTTC
TRBJ2-7	TRBV5-4	-	-	CASSRWTAYEQYF	TGTGCCAGCAGCCGATGGACAGCCTACGAGCAGTACTTC
TRBJ2-5	TRBV7-2	-	TRBD1	CASSQGQAIQETQYF	TGTGCCAGCAGCCAAGGACAGGCGATCCAAGAGACCCAGTACTTC
TRBJ2-7	TRBV10-3	-	TRBD1	CAISGGGPTGGVLYEQYF	TGTGCCATCAGTGGTGGTGGTCCGACAGGGGGGGTACTTTACGAGCAGTACTTC
TRBJ1-5	TRBV4-2	-	-	CASSQDLGVPNQPQHF	TGTGCCAGCAGCCAAGATCTCGGGGTTCCGAATCAGCCCCAGCATTTT
TRBJ1-5	TRBV10-2	once	-	CASSESGVTSNQPQHF	TGCGCCAGCAGTGAGTCGGGGGTTACTAGCAATCAGCCCCAGCATTTT
TRBJ1-5	TRBV19	-	TRBD1	CASSPRTGYSNQPQHF	TGTGCCAGTAGTCCCCGGACAGGATATAGCAATCAGCCCCAGCATTTT
TRBJ2-6	TRBV11-2	once	TRBD1	CASRPTGAAANVLTF	TGTGCCAGCAGGCCTACAGGGGCTGCGGCCAACGTCCTGACTTTC
TRBJ2-7	TRBV9	-	TRBD2	CASSVGGSGTYEQYF	TGTGCCAGCAGCGTAGGTGGTAGCGGGACCTACGAGCAGTACTTC
TRBJ1-1	TRBV30	-	TRBD1	CAWSHIPGGQLNTEAFF	TGTGCCTGGAGCCACATTCCAGGGGGCCAACTGAACACTGAAGCTTTCTTT
TRBJ1-5	TRBV5-4	-	TRBD1	CASSREPGGPQHF	TGTGCCAGCAGCAGGGAACCAGGGGGGCCCCAGCATTTT
TRBJ1-5	TRBV2	-	TRBD1	CASSDRTGGKQPQHF	TGTGCCAGCAGTGACCGGACAGGGGGTAAACAGCCCCAGCATTTT
TRBJ2-1	TRBV27	-	-	CASTPHPSGYSYNEQFF	TGTGCCAGCACCCCCCACCCAAGCGGGTACTCCTACAATGAGCAGTTCTTC
TRBJ1-5	TRBV4-3	-	-	CASSQDRNRVGQPQHF	TGCGCCAGCAGCCAAGATCGGAACAGGGTAGGTCAGCCCCAGCATTTT
TRBJ1-2	TRBV30	once	TRBD1	CAWSVKTGAGYTF	TGTGCCTGGAGTGTAAAGACAGGGGCTGGCTACACCTTC
TRBJ1-5	TRBV5-6	-	-	CASSLGNQPQHF	TGTGCCAGCAGCTTAGGGAATCAGCCCCAGCATTTT
TRBJ1-2	TRBV4-3	-	-	CASSQDHRPNYGYTF	TGCGCCAGCAGCCAAGATCATCGCCCTAACTATGGCTACACCTTC
TRBJ1-6	TRBV2	-	-	CASRILGSPLHF	TGTGCCAGCAGGATCCTGGGATCACCCCTCCACTTT
TRBJ1-6	TRBV27	once	-	CASTPRAGNSPLHF	TGTGCCAGCACCCCCCGGGCCGGTAATTCACCCCTCCACTTT
TRBJ1-3	TRBV28	-	-	CASSLTAASGNTIYF	TGTGCCAGCAGTCTCACAGCCGCCTCTGGAAACACCATATATTTT
TRBJ2-1	TRBV7-8	-	TRBD1	CASSSPVDGTGYNEQFF	TGTGCCAGCAGCTCCCCCGTAGACGGGACAGGGTACAATGAGCAGTTCTTC
TRBJ1-1	TRBV5-1	-	-	CASRWGNTEAFF	TGCGCCAGCAGGTGGGGGAACACTGAAGCTTTCTTT
TRBJ1-5	TRBV7-9	-	-	CASGGGTQPQHF	TGTGCCAGCGGGGGGGGCACTCAGCCCCAGCATTTT
TRBJ1-6	TRBV6-5	-	-	CASSYFREQNSPLHF	TGTGCCAGCAGTTACTTCAGGGAGCAAAATTCACCCCTCCACTTT
TRBJ2-7	TRBV5-6	-	-	CASSFSYEQYF	TGTGCCAGCAGCTTTTCCTACGAGCAGTACTTC
TRBJ1-1	TRBV5-5	once	-	CASSLRDGAQNTEAFF	TGTGCCAGCAGCCTCCGGGACGGGGCTCAGAACACTGAAGCTTTCTTT
TRBJ1-2	TRBV6-4	-	-	CASSDPNRHGYTF	TGTGCCAGCAGTGACCCAAACAGACATGGCTACACCTTC
TRBJ1-5	TRBV28	-	TRBD1	CATLTGGVNQPQHF	TGTGCCACGCTGACAGGGGGCGTAAATCAGCCCCAGCATTTT
TRBJ2-5	TRBV5-1	-	TRBD2	CASSLELAGGWETQYF	TGCGCCAGCAGCTTGGAACTAGCGGGAGGATGGGAGACCCAGTACTTC
TRBJ2-7	TRBV27	large	-	CASSLGGEQYF	TGTGCCAGCAGTTTAGGGGGCGAGCAGTACTTC
TRBJ1-2	TRBV11-2	few	-	CASSLRTAPQYGYTF	TGTGCCAGCAGCTTACGGACGGCGCCTCAATATGGCTACACCTTC
TRBJ1-3	TRBV7-9	few	TRBD1	CASSLPGQGEIEAGNTIYF	TGTGCCAGCAGCTTACCGGGACAGGGAGAGATTGAGGCTGGAAACACCATATATTTT
TRBJ1-1	TRBV9	-	-	CASSAGLPDYEAFF	TGTGCCAGCAGCGCGGGACTGCCTGACTATGAAGCTTTCTTT
TRBJ1-1	TRBV11-2	-	-	CASSSGPGGTEAFF	TGTGCCAGCAGCTCGGGACCGGGGGGCACTGAAGCTTTCTTT
TRBJ2-3	TRBV5-4	-	TRBD2	CASSLGGLAGATDTQYF	TGTGCCAGCAGCTTGGGAGGACTAGCGGGAGCCACAGATACGCAGTATTTT
TRBJ1-4	TRBV5-4	-	-	CASSLGWAEEKLFF	TGTGCCAGCAGCTTAGGTTGGGCGGAGGAAAAACTGTTTTTT